These 23 T cell receptor beta chains share one sample of origin, sequenced in a study of beta chain features in type 1 diabetes. The authors reverse transcribed all of the isolated RNA, so sequencing captured expressed TCRB transcripts. Generated by immunoSEQ multiplex PCR, the TCRdb table keeps only in-frame clones and is missing some. Of fewer than 550,000 clones listed, roughly 11% were seen once; the top ten hold around 0.05%. The material sequenced was naive CD4+ T cells from blood. The receptor source for this set is a woman younger than 35 in good health.

V and J are TRBV7-9 and TRBJ2-3; either TRBD1 or TRBD2 may supply D (5 bases each). Germline assignment: CDR1 SEHNR and CDR2 FQNEAQ (reference sequence). The V gene lost 4 bases and the J gene lost 2 bases, with 19 bases spanning the gap. This CDR3 comprises 17 residues. This CDR3 is CASSSHRGGTTTDTQYF. CDR3 sequence (DNA): TGTGCCAGCAGCTCGCACCGTGGGGGTACGACCACAGATACGCAGTATTTT.

This clone appeared a few times. The chain employs TRBV18 and TRBJ1-5, with D maybe TRBD1 (5 bases). V was trimmed by 5 bases and J by 2 bases, leaving 7 bases between them. The germline CDR1 and CDR2 sequences are KGHSH and LQKENI. This CDR3 is built from 13 residues. The chain's CDR3 is CASSGTGNQPQHF. The CDR3 DNA sequence: TGTGCCAGCTCAGGGACTGGCAATCAGCCCCAGCATTTT.

The V gene is TRBV4-2, the J gene TRBJ1-4; no clear D gene. The ends were cut back, 6 bases at V and 7 bases at J, with 15 bases in the middle. Looked up from germline, CDR1 is LGHNA and CDR2 is YNFKEQ. The CDR3 length is 14 residues. The CDR3, as DNA: TGTGCCAGCAGGAAAGGGCGAGGAGGTGAAAAACTGTTTTTT. Translation: CASRKGRGGEKLFF.

The rearrangement uses TRBV10-3 and TRBJ1-1; the match to TRBD1 covers 9 bases. From germline, CDR1 is ENHRY and CDR2 SYGVKD. J lost 3 bases, V lost 6 bases, and 2 bases had no gene match. The CDR3 has 13 amino acids. The CDR3 region is CAIRGQGYTEAFF. The CDR3 coding sequence is TGTGCCATCAGGGGACAGGGATACACTGAAGCTTTCTTT.

V is TRBV5-1 and J is TRBJ2-1; 11 nucleotides line up with TRBD2. Unmatched junction bases numbered 7, after V lost 4 bases and J lost 4 bases. The CDR3 totals 16 residues. CDR1 is SGHRS and CDR2 is YFSETQ in the germline V gene. CDR3 region: CASSTGTSGVYNEQFF. DNA of the CDR3: TGCGCCAGCAGCACCGGGACTAGCGGTGTTTACAATGAGCAGTTCTTC.

The chain is built from TRBV9 and TRBJ2-5; 10 bases align to TRBD1. Germline CDR1 is SGDLS and CDR2 is YYNGEE. This CDR3 has 14 residues. The V gene end was trimmed by 7 bases and the J gene end by 4 bases; junction bases not matched to a gene: 7. Written as DNA, the CDR3 is TGTGCCAGCGCAAGACAGGGGGCAGGAGAGACCCAGTACTTC. It encodes CASARQGAGETQYF.

The chain uses TRBV7-2 and TRBJ2-7; D is undetermined. V shed 2 bases and J shed 0 bases, with 5 bases lying between them. This CDR3 comprises 13 residues. Germline CDR1 and CDR2: SGHTA and FQGNSA. CDR3 sequence reads: CASSLQSSYEQYF. Written as DNA, the CDR3 is TGTGCCAGCAGCTTACAAAGCTCCTACGAGCAGTACTTC.

The gene calls are TRBV5-1 and TRBJ2-5; the match to TRBD1 covers 7 bases. V gave up 4 bases and J gave up 4 bases; unmatched junction bases: 7. The CDR3 is made up of 14 amino acids. The germline V gene encodes CDR1 SGHRS and CDR2 YFSETQ. CDR3 residues: CASSTRQGRETQYF. For the CDR3, the DNA is TGCGCCAGCAGCACCAGACAGGGAAGAGAGACCCAGTACTTC. Filled out from reference TRBV5-1 and TRBJ2-5, the complete variable domain reads KAGVTQTPRYLIKTRGQQVTLSCSPISGHRSVSWYQQTPGQGLQFLFEYFSETQRNKGNFPGRFSGRQFSNSRSEMNVSTLELGDSALYLCASSTRQGRETQYFGPGTRLLVL.

The chain couples TRBV9 to TRBJ2-5; 9 nucleotides match TRBD2. Germline CDR1 reads SGDLS; CDR2 reads YYNGEE. This CDR3 is 14 amino acids long. V lost 0 bases, J lost 3 bases, and 0 bases stayed unmatched. CDR3 region: CASSVGLAEETQYF. CDR3 bases: TGTGCCAGCAGCGTAGGACTAGCGGAAGAGACCCAGTACTTC. Using reference TRBV9 and TRBJ2-5 for the parts outside the CDR3, the full variable domain is DSGVTQTPKHLITATGQRVTLRCSPRSGDLSVYWYQQSLDQGLQFLIQYYNGEERAKGNILERFSAQQFPDLHSELNLSSLELGDSALYFCASSVGLAEETQYFGPGTRLLVL.

The chain recombines TRBV5-1 with TRBJ1-6; 8 bases align to TRBD1. The V segment lost 3 bases and the J segment 7 bases; nucleotides outside the gene matches: 3. Germline CDR1 SGHRS, CDR2 YFSETQ. The length of the CDR3 is 14 residues. The CDR3 here is CASSSGQGNSPLHF. CDR3 DNA sequence: TGCGCCAGCAGCTCCGGACAGGGAAATTCACCCCTCCACTTT.

The V call is TRBV7-9, the J call TRBJ2-7; a possible D gene is TRBD1 (6 bases). This CDR3 has 14 residues. Germline V gene lookup returns CDR1 SEHNR and CDR2 FQNEAQ (reference sequence). The V end was cut by 4 bases, the J end by 2 bases, with 12 bases between. The CDR3 DNA reads as TGTGCCAGCAGCTCTGGGGACACAACCTACGAGCAGTACTTC. Protein sequence: CASSSGDTTYEQYF.

The chain has TRBV7-9 and TRBJ1-2, with a possible D match to TRBD1 (5 bases). This CDR3 is 15 amino acids long. Deletions cut 0 bases from V and 9 bases from J, with 17 bases between. Germline CDR1 reads SEHNR; CDR2 reads FQNEAQ (reference sequence). CDR3 protein: CASSLAAGSGRSYTF. The CDR3 DNA reads TGTGCCAGCAGCTTAGCGGCTGGTTCGGGGCGGAGCTACACCTTC. Variable domain in full (rest from reference TRBV7-9 and TRBJ1-2): DTGVSQNPRHKITKRGQNVTFRCDPISEHNRLYWYRQTLGQGPEFLTYFQNEAQLEKSRLLSDRFSAERPKGSFSTLEIQRTEQGDSAMYLCASSLAAGSGRSYTFGSGTRLTVV.

V is TRBV9 and J is TRBJ2-3; D ambiguous. Germline values: CDR1 SGDLS, CDR2 YYNGEE. Trimming pared 3 bases from V and 7 bases from J, leaving 12 bases between. CDR3 length: 13 amino acids. Here the CDR3 reads CASSANPRHTQYF. CDR3 coding DNA: TGTGCCAGCAGCGCCAACCCGCGACATACGCAGTATTTT.

This clone was counted a few times. The rearrangement uses TRBV6-6 and TRBJ1-6; a possible D gene is TRBD1 (5 bases). Germline CDR1 and CDR2: MNHNY and SVGAGI (reference sequence). V lost 2 bases, J lost 9 bases, and 17 bases lay in between. This CDR3 spans 16 amino acids. The CDR3 loop reads CASSYLIGGAPSPLHF. DNA of the CDR3: TGTGCCAGCAGTTACCTAATAGGAGGGGCCCCTTCACCCCTCCACTTT.

This clone was detected only a few times. This chain uses TRBV19 with TRBJ2-1, with D perhaps TRBD2 (5 bases). Trimming stripped 3 bases from V and 1 base from J, with 7 bases between. The germline gives CDR1 LNHDA, CDR2 SQIVND (reference sequence). The CDR3 contains 14 residues. The CDR3 coding sequence is TGTGCCAGTAGTATCGGGGAGTCCTACAATGAGCAGTTCTTC. Amino acid sequence: CASSIGESYNEQFF.

There are a few counts of this clone. The J gene is TRBJ2-5, the V gene TRBV18; D remains ambiguous. The germline V and J ends were trimmed by 0 bases and 0 bases, with 5 bases remaining between them. The CDR3 runs to 14 residues. The germline CDR1 and CDR2 sequences are KGHSH and LQKENI. The CDR3 sequence: CASSPPGYQETQYF. For the CDR3, the DNA is TGTGCCAGCTCACCACCAGGGTACCAAGAGACCCAGTACTTC.

This chain uses TRBV7-9 with TRBJ1-1; 10 nucleotides align to TRBD1. The CDR3 sequence is 16 residues long. Germline V gene data show CDR1 as SEHNR and CDR2 as FQNEAQ (reference sequence). J lost 0 bases, V lost 5 bases, and 6 bases had no gene match. CDR3 sequence (DNA): TGTGCCAGCAGCGGACAGGGGGTTGTCATGAACACTGAAGCTTTCTTT. It translates to CASSGQGVVMNTEAFF.

On this clone itself: The same CDR3 can be traced to other DNA sequences in this sample. The rearrangement links TRBV29-1 to TRBJ2-1; D not certain. V was shortened by 4 bases and J by 5 bases, with 3 bases between the two germline ends. CDR1 and CDR2 (germline): SQVTM, ANQGSEA. The CDR3 covers 10 residues. The CDR3 nucleotides read TGCAGCGTTGGGGACAATGAGCAGTTCTTC. As protein: CSVGDNEQFF.

The genes are TRBV9 and TRBJ1-2; 7 bases fit TRBD1. V shed 5 bases and J 3 bases; nucleotides not matched to a gene: 7. The CDR3 totals 14 residues. The germline V gene has CDR1 SGDLS and CDR2 YYNGEE. In nucleotides, the CDR3 is TGTGCCAGCAGTGCTTTTACAGGGGACTATGGCTACACCTTC. Translated, it gives CASSAFTGDYGYTF. The variable domain in full, with the rest retrieved from reference TRBV9 and TRBJ1-2, is DSGVTQTPKHLITATGQRVTLRCSPRSGDLSVYWYQQSLDQGLQFLIQYYNGEERAKGNILERFSAQQFPDLHSELNLSSLELGDSALYFCASSAFTGDYGYTFGSGTRLTVV.

This rearrangement joins TRBV6-5 to TRBJ2-2, with TRBD2 identical over 7 bases. J was trimmed by 5 bases and V by 5 bases; bases with no gene match: 2. Germline-derived CDR1 and CDR2 are MNHEY and SVGAGI. The CDR3 length is 13 residues. This chain's CDR3 is CASSASGTGELFF. CDR3 in DNA: TGTGCCAGCAGTGCTAGCGGAACCGGGGAGCTGTTTTTT.

The chain links TRBV2 to TRBJ2-5; TRBD2 agrees at 9 bases. V was clipped by 6 bases and J by 3 bases; unmatched bases: 5. Germline CDR1 SNHLY, CDR2 FYNNEI. This CDR3 has 14 amino acids. The CDR3 here is CASSGRLAEETQYF. In nucleotides, the CDR3 is TGTGCCAGCAGCGGTAGACTAGCGGAAGAGACCCAGTACTTC.

J is TRBJ2-4 and V is TRBV10-3; TRBD2 aligns across 10 bases. The J segment lost 0 bases and the V segment lost 4 bases, leaving 6 bases of the junction unmatched. This CDR3 contains 17 residues. In germline, CDR1 is ENHRY, CDR2 SYGVKD. For the CDR3, the DNA is TGTGCCATCAGTGCCCAGCGGGAGGGCCTAGCCAAAAACATTCAGTACTTC. Translation gives CAISAQREGLAKNIQYF.

The chain recombines TRBV28 with TRBJ2-1; D gene ambiguous. V lost 5 bases to trimming and J lost 5 bases, with 1 base between them. The CDR3 consists of 10 residues. CDR1 and CDR2 (germline): MDHEN, SYDVKM. CDR3 in DNA: TGTGCCAGCAGTCACAATGAGCAGTTCTTC. Protein sequence: CASSHNEQFF.